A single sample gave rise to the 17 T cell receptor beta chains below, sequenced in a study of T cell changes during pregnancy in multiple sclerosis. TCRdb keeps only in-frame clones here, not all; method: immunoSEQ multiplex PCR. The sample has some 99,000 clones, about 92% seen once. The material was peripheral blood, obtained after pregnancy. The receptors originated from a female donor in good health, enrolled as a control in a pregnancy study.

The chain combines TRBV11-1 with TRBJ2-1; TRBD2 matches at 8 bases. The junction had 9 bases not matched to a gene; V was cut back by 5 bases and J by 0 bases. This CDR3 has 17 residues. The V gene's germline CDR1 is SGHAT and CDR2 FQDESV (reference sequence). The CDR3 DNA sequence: TGTGCCAGCAGCGCCGAACTAGCGGACTCCTCCTACAATGAGCAGTTCTTC. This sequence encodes CASSAELADSSYNEQFF.

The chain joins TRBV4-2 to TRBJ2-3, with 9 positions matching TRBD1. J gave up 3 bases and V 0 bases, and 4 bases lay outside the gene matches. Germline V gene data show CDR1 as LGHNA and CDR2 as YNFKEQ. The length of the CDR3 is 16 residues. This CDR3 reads CASSQERDRVTDTQYF. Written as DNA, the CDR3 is TGTGCCAGCAGCCAAGAAAGGGACAGGGTGACAGATACGCAGTATTTT.

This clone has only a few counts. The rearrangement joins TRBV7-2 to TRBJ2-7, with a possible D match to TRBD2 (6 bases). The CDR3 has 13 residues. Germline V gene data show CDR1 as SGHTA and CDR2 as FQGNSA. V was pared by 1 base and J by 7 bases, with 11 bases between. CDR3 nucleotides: TGTGCCAGCAGCTTAGGGAGGGGACGGGAGCAGTACTTC. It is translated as CASSLGRGREQYF.

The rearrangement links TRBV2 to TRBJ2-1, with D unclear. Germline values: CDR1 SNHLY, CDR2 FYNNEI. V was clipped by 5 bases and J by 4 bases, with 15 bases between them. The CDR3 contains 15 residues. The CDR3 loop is CASSQKTIPYNEQFF. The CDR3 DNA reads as TGTGCCAGCAGTCAGAAGACAATACCTTACAATGAGCAGTTCTTC.

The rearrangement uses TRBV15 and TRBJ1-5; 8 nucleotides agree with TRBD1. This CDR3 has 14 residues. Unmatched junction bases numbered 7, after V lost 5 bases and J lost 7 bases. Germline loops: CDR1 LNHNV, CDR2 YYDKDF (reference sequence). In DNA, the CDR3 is TGTGCCACCAGCCAGGACAGGGAAAGGCAGCCCCAGCATTTT. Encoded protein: CATSQDRERQPQHF.

This chain's CDR3 is CAWARVAEAFF. DNA for the CDR3: TGTGCCTGGGCGAGGGTGGCTGAAGCTTTCTTT. This sequence joins TRBV30 and TRBJ1-1; D call uncertain. The CDR3 is made up of 11 amino acids. The V end was cut by 5 bases, the J end by 6 bases, with 10 bases between. Germline loops: CDR1 GTSNPN, CDR2 SVGIG (reference sequence). The full variable domain, in which reference TRBV30 and TRBJ1-1 provide the parts outside the CDR3, is SQTIHQWPATLVQPVGSPLSLECTVEGTSNPNLYWYRQAAGRGLQLLFYSVGIGQISSEVPQNLSASRPQDRQFILSSKKLLLSDSGFYLCAWARVAEAFFGQGTRLTVV.

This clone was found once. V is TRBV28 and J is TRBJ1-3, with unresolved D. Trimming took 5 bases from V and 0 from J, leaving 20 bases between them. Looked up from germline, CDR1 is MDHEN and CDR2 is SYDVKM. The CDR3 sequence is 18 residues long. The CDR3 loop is CASSPWAFFRRSGNTIYF. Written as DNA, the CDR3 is TGTGCCAGCAGTCCATGGGCATTTTTTAGGCGCTCTGGAAACACCATATATTTT.

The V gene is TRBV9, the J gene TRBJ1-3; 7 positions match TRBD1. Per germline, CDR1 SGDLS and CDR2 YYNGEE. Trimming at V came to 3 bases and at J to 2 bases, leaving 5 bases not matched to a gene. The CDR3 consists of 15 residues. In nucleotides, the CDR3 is TGTGCCAGCAGCGCCGGGACAGCCCCTGGAAACACCATATATTTT. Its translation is CASSAGTAPGNTIYF.

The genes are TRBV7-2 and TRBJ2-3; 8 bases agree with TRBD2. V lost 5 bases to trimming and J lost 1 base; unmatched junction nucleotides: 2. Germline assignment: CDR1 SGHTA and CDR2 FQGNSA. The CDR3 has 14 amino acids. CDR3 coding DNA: TGTGCCAGCAGCCTGACTAGCGGCACAGATACGCAGTATTTT. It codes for CASSLTSGTDTQYF.

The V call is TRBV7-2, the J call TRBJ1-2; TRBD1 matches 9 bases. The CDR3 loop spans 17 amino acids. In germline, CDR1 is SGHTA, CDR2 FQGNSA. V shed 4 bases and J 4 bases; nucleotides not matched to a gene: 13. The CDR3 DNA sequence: TGTGCCAGCAGCTCAGCCGGGACAGGGAGGAAGGGCTATGGCTACACCTTC. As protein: CASSSAGTGRKGYGYTF. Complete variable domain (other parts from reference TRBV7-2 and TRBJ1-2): GAGVSQSPSNKVTEKGKDVELRCDPISGHTALYWYRQSLGQGLEFLIYFQGNSAPDKSGLPSDRFSAERTGGSVSTLTIQRTQQEDSAVYLCASSSAGTGRKGYGYTFGSGTRLTVV.

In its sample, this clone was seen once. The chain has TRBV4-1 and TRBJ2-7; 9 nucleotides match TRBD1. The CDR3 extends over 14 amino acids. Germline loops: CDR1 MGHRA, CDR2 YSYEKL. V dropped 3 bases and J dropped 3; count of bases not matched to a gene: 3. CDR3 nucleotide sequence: TGCGCCAGCAGCCACCGGGACAGGGACTACGAGCAGTACTTC. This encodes CASSHRDRDYEQYF.

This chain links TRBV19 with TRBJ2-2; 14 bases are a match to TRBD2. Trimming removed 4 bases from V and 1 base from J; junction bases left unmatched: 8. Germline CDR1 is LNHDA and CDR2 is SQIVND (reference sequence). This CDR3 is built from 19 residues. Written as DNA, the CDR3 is TGTGCCAGTAGTACTAGGGGCGGACTAGCGGGGGGGAACACCGGGGAGCTGTTTTTT. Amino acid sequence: CASSTRGGLAGGNTGELFF.

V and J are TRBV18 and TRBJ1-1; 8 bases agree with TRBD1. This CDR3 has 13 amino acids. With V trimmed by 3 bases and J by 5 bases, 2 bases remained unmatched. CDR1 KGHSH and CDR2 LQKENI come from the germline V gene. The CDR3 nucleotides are TGTGCCAGCTCACCTGGACAGGGAACTGAAGCTTTCTTT. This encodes CASSPGQGTEAFF.

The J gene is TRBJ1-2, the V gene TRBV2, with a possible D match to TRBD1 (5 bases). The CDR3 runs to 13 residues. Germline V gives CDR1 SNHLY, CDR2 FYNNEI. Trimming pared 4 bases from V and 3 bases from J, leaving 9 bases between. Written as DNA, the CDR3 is TGTGCCAGCAGTGGGCAGGGCGACTATGGCTACACCTTC. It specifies CASSGQGDYGYTF.

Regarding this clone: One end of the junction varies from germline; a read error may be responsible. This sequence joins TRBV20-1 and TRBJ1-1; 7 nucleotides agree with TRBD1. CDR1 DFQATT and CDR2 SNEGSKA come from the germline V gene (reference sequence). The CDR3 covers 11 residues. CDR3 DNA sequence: TGCAGTGCACCCACAGGGGACGCCCCCCACTTT. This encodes CSAPTGDAPHF.

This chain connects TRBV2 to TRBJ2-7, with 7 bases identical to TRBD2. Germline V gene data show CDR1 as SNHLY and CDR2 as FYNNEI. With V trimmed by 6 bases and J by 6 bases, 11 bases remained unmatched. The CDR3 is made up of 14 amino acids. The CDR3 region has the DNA TGTGCCAGCAGGGGCCCGGGAGGCCTCTCCGAGCAGTACTTC. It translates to CASRGPGGLSEQYF.

CDR3 residues: CASSPGGYSNQPQHF. DNA for the CDR3: TGTGCCAGCAGCCCCGGAGGGTATAGCAATCAGCCCCAGCATTTT. V gene TRBV9 combines with J gene TRBJ1-5; no firm D call. The germline V and J ends were trimmed by 4 bases and 0 bases, with 11 bases remaining between them. The CDR3 is made up of 15 amino acids. CDR1 SGDLS and CDR2 YYNGEE come from the germline V gene.